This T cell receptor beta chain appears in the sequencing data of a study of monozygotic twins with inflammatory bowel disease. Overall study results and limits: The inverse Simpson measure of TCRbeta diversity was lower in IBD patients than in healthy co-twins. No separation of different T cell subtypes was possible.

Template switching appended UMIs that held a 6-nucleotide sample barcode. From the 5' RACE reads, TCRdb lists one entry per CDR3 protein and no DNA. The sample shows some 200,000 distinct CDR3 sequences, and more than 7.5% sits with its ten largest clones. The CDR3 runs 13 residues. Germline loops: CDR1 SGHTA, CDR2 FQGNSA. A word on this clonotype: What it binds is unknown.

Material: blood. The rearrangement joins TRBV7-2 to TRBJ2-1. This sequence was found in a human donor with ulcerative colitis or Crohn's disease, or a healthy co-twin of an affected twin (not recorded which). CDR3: CASSLANYNEQFF.